Listed here is a single T cell receptor beta chain. Its target is unknown. The record originates from a study of PD-L1 blockade in urothelial cancer. Study information: In the patient group, most of the roughly 30 were males with bladder-origin urothelial cancer. General study results and limits: Durable benefit was linked to greater 3-week expansion of tumor-associated blood clones.

Time point noted: peripheral blood 6 weeks after treatment start. The diagnosis in patients was locally advanced or metastatic urothelial carcinoma. The V and J ends lost 4 bases and 0 bases, in that order; junction bases with no gene match: 3. CDR1 and CDR2 from the germline V gene are SGHTS and YDEGEE. The CDR3 loop spans 17 amino acids. Spike-ins of synthetic TCR analog templates went into each PCR. Sequenced by immunoSEQ multiplex PCR; TCRdb stores in-frame clones only, minus some. The table includes some 31,000 clones, approximately 80% detected once. The TCR comes from a man between 70 and 80 years old with urothelial cancer. Here the sequenced sample was PBMCs, taken around atezolizumab (anti-PD-L1) treatment. The V and J genes are TRBV5-8 and TRBJ2-6; 11 nucleotides match TRBD2. CDR3 bases: TGTGCCAGCAGCCTACTAGCGGGGGCCTCTGGGGCCAACGTCCTGACTTTC. Protein: CASSLLAGASGANVLTF.